This TCR beta chain was recorded in a study of cytomegalovirus exposure and HLA in healthy donors. General observations from the study: The dataset shows that most TCR sequences were rare, while some public TCRs occurred in many donors.

The study ran its PCR with 60 Vbeta and 13 Jbeta primers. Sequencing was performed with immunoSEQ multiplex PCR; in TCRdb, only in-frame clones are kept and a portion is missing. The sample contains about 160,000 clones, roughly 84% of which appear only once. Worth noting for this clone: What it binds is not known.

Per germline, CDR1 LNHDA and CDR2 SQIVND (reference sequence). The length of the CDR3 is 14 residues. Trimming left V 10 bases short and J 7 bases short, with 17 bases between. The genes are TRBV19 and TRBJ1-6; tentative D call: TRBD1 (6 bases). Sequenced input: PBMCs. The clonotype comes from a man aged 25 to 45 in good health and CMV-seronegative. CDR3 nucleotides: TGTGCCACCAACCCGCTACAGGGCAATTCACCCCTCCACTTT. Amino acid sequence: CATNPLQGNSPLHF.